A single sample gave rise to the 15 T cell receptor beta chains below, sequenced in a study of T cell responses to AZD1222 COVID-19 vaccine. Only in-frame clones appear in the TCRdb table, and some are missing; sequencing was by immunoSEQ multiplex PCR. The sample comprises 120,000 to 150,000 clones, approximately 90% of which are singletons, and roughly 2.8% rests with the top ten. Specimen: peripheral blood, collected on day 0 of AZD1222 vaccination. These receptor sequences come from an adult in good health.

This chain joins TRBV7-6 and TRBJ1-1; perhaps TRBD1 as D (6 bases). Germline loops: CDR1 SGHVS, CDR2 FNYEAQ. V gave up 5 bases and J gave up 5 bases, with 18 bases separating them. The CDR3 covers 15 residues. This chain's CDR3 is CASSARARGGTEAFF. CDR3 sequence (DNA): TGTGCCAGCAGCGCACGGGCCCGAGGGGGTACTGAAGCTTTCTTT.

The chain uses TRBV6-5 and TRBJ1-5, with a weak D call TRBD1 (6 bases). With 7 bases removed from V and 2 bases from J, the gap between germline ends came to 15 bases. The CDR3 totals 15 residues. The germline V gene has CDR1 MNHEY and CDR2 SVGAGI. The CDR3, as DNA: TGTGCCAGCACTACGGGGACAAAGGGCAATCAGCCCCAGCATTTT. This sequence encodes CASTTGTKGNQPQHF.

The rearrangement joins TRBV4-1 to TRBJ1-4; maybe TRBD1 (5 bases). The CDR3 length is 16 residues. The germline V gene encodes CDR1 MGHRA and CDR2 YSYEKL. The V and J ends lost 3 bases and 5 bases respectively, with 16 bases between them. The CDR3 nucleotides read TGCGCCAGCAGCCACGAGTGGCGACAGACAAATGAAAAACTGTTTTTT. Amino acid sequence: CASSHEWRQTNEKLFF.

The genes are TRBV28 and TRBJ2-7, with 8 positions matching TRBD2. Germline CDR1 MDHEN, CDR2 SYDVKM. This CDR3 contains 13 residues. The trim removed 6 bases at V and 6 bases at J, leaving 7 bases unmatched. Here the CDR3 DNA reads TGTGCCAGCAGCATAAGGACTAGCCCCGAGCAGTACTTC. Translated: CASSIRTSPEQYF.

The chain joins TRBV24-1 to TRBJ2-5, with 11 bases that match TRBD2. V shed 7 bases, J shed 2 bases, and the junction held 2 bases outside the gene matches. Per germline, CDR1 KGHDR and CDR2 SFDVKD. This CDR3 region has 14 residues. For the CDR3, the DNA is TGTGCCACCAGGGCTAGCGGGGGGCAAGAGACCCAGTACTTC. Amino acid sequence: CATRASGGQETQYF.

V is TRBV6-5 and J is TRBJ2-1; either TRBD1 or TRBD2 may fit D (7 bases each). V was trimmed by 5 bases and J by 3 bases, leaving 14 bases between them. This CDR3 has 15 residues. In germline, CDR1 is MNHEY, CDR2 SVGAGI. CDR3 coding DNA: TGTGCCAGCAGTCTGGGGGGGACAGACTACAATGAGCAGTTCTTC. Its translation is CASSLGGTDYNEQFF.

The rearrangement links TRBV7-9 to TRBJ1-3; weak D call: TRBD1 (5 bases). The germline CDR1 and CDR2 sequences are SEHNR and FQNEAQ (reference sequence). V lost 3 bases and J lost 4, with 10 bases in between. The CDR3 is 14 residues long. Here the CDR3 reads CASSLRRGGNTIYF. In DNA form, the CDR3 reads TGTGCCAGCAGCTTGCGCCGGGGGGGAAACACCATATATTTT.

This chain uses TRBV6-5 with TRBJ2-1; tentative D call: TRBD2 (6 bases). Germline CDR1 and CDR2: MNHEY and SVGAGI. Trimming cost V 6 bases and J 10 bases, with 19 bases left between them. The CDR3 consists of 14 residues. This CDR3 reads CASRTSLISGEQFF. The CDR3 DNA follows: TGTGCCAGCAGGACTAGTCTTATTTCGGGCGAGCAGTTCTTC.

This chain uses TRBV7-2 with TRBJ1-5, with D hard to call. Germline V CDR1 and CDR2: SGHTA, FQGNSA. This CDR3 region has 12 residues. With 2 bases removed from V and 9 bases from J, the gap between germline ends came to 8 bases. The CDR3 here is CASSLSGSPQHF. As DNA, the CDR3 is TGTGCCAGCAGCTTATCCGGGTCGCCCCAGCATTTT. Looking up the rest from reference TRBV7-2 and TRBJ1-5 gives the full variable domain: GAGVSQSPSNKVTEKGKDVELRCDPISGHTALYWYRQSLGQGLEFLIYFQGNSAPDKSGLPSDRFSAERTGGSVSTLTIQRTQQEDSAVYLCASSLSGSPQHFGDGTRLSIL.

This chain joins TRBV14 and TRBJ2-7, with 10 bases matching TRBD2. Per the germline V gene, CDR1 is SGHDN and CDR2 is FVKESK. J gave up 4 bases and V 2 bases, and 5 bases lay outside the gene matches. The CDR3 has 15 residues. The CDR3 region is CASSQRLAGEYEQYF. The CDR3 region has the DNA TGTGCCAGCAGCCAACGTCTAGCGGGAGAGTACGAGCAGTACTTC.

The chain employs TRBV30 and TRBJ1-1; D may be TRBD1 (5 bases). This CDR3 comprises 15 residues. Trimming stripped 0 bases from V and 5 bases from J, with 16 bases between. The germline V gene encodes CDR1 GTSNPN and CDR2 SVGIG (reference sequence). The CDR3 DNA follows: TGTGCCTGGAGTGTAGTACGGGGCCGTAGGACTGAAGCTTTCTTT. Its protein product is CAWSVVRGRRTEAFF.

V is TRBV5-1 and J is TRBJ1-2; maybe TRBD1 (6 bases). V lost 7 bases and J lost 3, with 16 bases in between. Germline values: CDR1 SGHRS, CDR2 YFSETQ. The length of the CDR3 is 14 residues. The chain's CDR3 is CASPREGEDYGYTF. The DNA for the CDR3 is TGCGCCAGCCCCCGGGAGGGGGAGGACTATGGCTACACCTTC.

The chain is built from TRBV27 and TRBJ1-2; 8 nucleotides align to TRBD1. Germline CDR1 is MNHEY and CDR2 is SMNVEV (reference sequence). Germline trimming cut 1 base from V and 6 bases from J; bases unmatched to any gene: 4. This CDR3 region has 14 residues. The CDR3 coding sequence is TGTGCCAGCAGTTTATTTCAGGGGGCTAATGGCTACACCTTC. Translating gives CASSLFQGANGYTF.

For the CDR3, the DNA is TGTGCCAGCAGTTACTCGGTGGGGTCGAATGGCTACACCTTC. Amino acid sequence: CASSYSVGSNGYTF. This chain connects TRBV6-5 to TRBJ1-2; D call uncertain. Germline CDR1 is MNHEY and CDR2 is SVGAGI. The V end was cut by 0 bases, the J end by 6 bases, with 11 bases between. This CDR3 is 14 amino acids long.

The chain combines TRBV28 with TRBJ2-1; 13 bases are a match to TRBD2. CDR3 length: 22 amino acids. The V segment lost 6 bases and the J segment 1 base; nucleotides outside the gene matches: 21. Germline assignment: CDR1 MDHEN and CDR2 SYDVKM. The CDR3, as DNA: TGTGCCAGCAGATCGCGGCCGGGACTAGCGGGGCGGGAAGGTGATTCCTACAATGAGCAGTTCTTC. Its protein is CASRSRPGLAGREGDSYNEQFF.